Included here is one TCR beta chain sequence, with context. The germline gives CDR1 MNHEY, CDR2 SMNVEV (reference sequence). Trimming cost V 5 bases and J 0 bases; bases outside gene matches: 4. This CDR3 is 16 amino acids long. This sample is drawn from a study of identifying expanded T cells in peripheral blood. Using immunoSEQ multiplex PCR, the repertoire was profiled, and TCRdb retains in-frame clones only, with some absent. The sample has 75,000 to 95,000 clones, approximately 91% seen once. Sequencing input: blood. This sequence originates from a person aged 18 to 75 in good health. The chain is built from TRBV27 and TRBJ2-2; 9 bases align to TRBD1. Written as DNA, the CDR3 is TGTGCCAGCAGTCCCCGACAGGGGGCGAACACCGGGGAGCTGTTTTTT. Translated: CASSPRQGANTGELFF.